The following is a T cell receptor (beta chain) sequence with its context. The data were taken from a study of CD8 T cells in Susac syndrome. RNA totalling roughly 0.5 to 1 ug underwent reverse transcription with random hexamers. An immunoSEQ multiplex PCR amplified TCR beta CDR3 over 54 Vbeta and 13 Jbeta. TCRdb re-derived calls from the immunoSEQ multiplex PCR reads in MiXCR, one entry per CDR3 protein. The table has around 80,000 distinct CDR3 sequences, just under 95% seen once. The germline V and J ends were trimmed by 1 base and 1 base, with 11 bases remaining between them. This CDR3 spans 14 amino acids. Germline-derived CDR1 and CDR2 are SQVTM and ANQGSEA.

The rearrangement uses TRBV29-1 and TRBJ2-7; D perhaps matches TRBD2 (5 bases). The sequence was obtained from a human donor in good health. The sequenced material came from CD8+ T cells from PBMCs. The CDR3 protein is CSVEGQDFSYEQYV. In nucleotides, the CDR3 is TGCAGCGTTGAAGGGCAGGACTTTTCCTACGAGCAGTACGTC.